These T cell receptor beta chains were read from a single sample in a study of blood T cells in healthy people across ages. TCRdb reprocessed the 5' RACE reads via MiXCR and lists one record per CDR3 protein. Of 550,000 to 600,000 distinct CDR3 sequences detected, around 48% appear once; the ten largest clones hold around 23%. The sequenced sample was blood. Receptors originate from a man older than 75 in good health. CDR3s leave out the opening cysteine and the closing phenylalanine or tryptophan.

j_call v_call cdr3_aa
. TRBV20-1 SARSLLRQSPSEQY
TRBJ1-5 TRBV3-1 ASSPYRDQPQH
TRBJ2-3 TRBV5-1 ASSLEAGRSDTQY
TRBJ2-7 TRBV27 ANSLGRGLTGTPYEQY
TRBJ2-1 TRBV5-1 ASRYWEGDNEQF
TRBJ2-5 TRBV29-1 SVTSAETQY
TRBJ2-5 TRBV20-1 SARVSGVETQY
TRBJ2-7 TRBV10-1 ASSMGYEQY
TRBJ2-3 TRBV18 ASSPQQGSSTDTQY
TRBJ2-7 TRBV6-6 ASSYLGLAGYEQY
TRBJ2-1 TRBV7-6 ASAPGTGRNEQF
TRBJ1-4 TRBV6-5 ASSYSLGGVNEKLF
TRBJ2-1 TRBV28 ASSQVRRRRSYNEQF
TRBJ2-1 TRBV28 SLGTSVRDEQF
TRBJ2-6 TRBV6-5 ASSSLGQRGSGANVLT
TRBJ2-1 TRBV9 ASSAWTSVGDEQF
TRBJ2-5 TRBV29-1 SATGGLQETQY
TRBJ2-1 TRBV5-1 ASSPDGGGVNEQF
TRBJ1-2 TRBV12-3/TRBV12-4 ASRTTGAGGYT
TRBJ2-3 TRBV7-9 ASSAGFGTDTQY
TRBJ1-1 TRBV7-2 ASSFSLDSPEAF
TRBJ2-5 TRBV6-1 ASKPGGNNEQY
TRBJ2-1 TRBV6-2/TRBV6-3 ASSYGLKGSEQF
TRBJ2-7 TRBV6-5 ASSSPGQGRREQY
TRBJ1-5 TRBV5-1 ASSLDRGNQPQH
TRBJ1-5 TRBV6-2/TRBV6-3 ASSYSSLQGRAQPQH
. TRBV6-2/TRBV6-3 ASSYLLGNEQY
TRBJ1-2 TRBV27 ASSVRTGAPIDGYT
TRBJ2-7 TRBV20-1 SATPSGNYEQY
TRBJ1-2 TRBV29-1 SGRQPDYGYT
TRBJ2-1 TRBV14 ASSQALAFRDEQF
TRBJ2-5 TRBV5-1 ASSLGGTGLGETQY
TRBJ2-3 TRBV6-6 ASSYVGGRGDTQY
TRBJ2-1 TRBV20-1 SARVPSGILYNEQF
TRBJ1-2 TRBV27 ASSVSRTYGYT
TRBJ2-2 TRBV7-2 ASSLSRVPGELF
TRBJ1-6 TRBV21-1 ASSRQGRNSPLH
TRBJ2-7 TRBV4-3 ASSQESVGEQY
TRBJ2-3 TRBV4-2 ASSQDSPQGADTQY
TRBJ2-1 TRBV20-1 SAPHRTSGSYNEQF
TRBJ2-1 TRBV5-5 ASSQMRLGGWDEQF
TRBJ1-1 TRBV7-2 ASSFTPNTEAF
TRBJ2-3 TRBV24-1 ATSDLWDREDTQY
TRBJ1-2 TRBV20-1 SGRNDGWGSYGYT
TRBJ2-7 TRBV12-3/TRBV12-4 ASSLGVTSGVYEQY
TRBJ1-2 TRBV20-1 SAGRDGMSGYT
TRBJ2-7 TRBV5-5 ASSLLLAGITYEQY
TRBJ2-7 TRBV11-2 ASSATRDRGYEQY
TRBJ2-1 TRBV24-1 ATSDRLAGDNEQF
TRBJ2-2 TRBV29-1 SVGRTGPGELF
TRBJ2-6 TRBV6-4 ASSVGGVNVLT
TRBJ2-5 TRBV20-1 SARLAGMETQY
TRBJ2-6 TRBV5-1 ASSLLTSGANVLT